This T cell receptor (beta chain) is from a study of human thymus T cells. Looked up from germline, CDR1 is LGHNA and CDR2 is YNFKEQ. The CDR3 consists of 15 residues. After removal of 5 bases from V and 4 bases from J, the junction contained 10 bases not matched to a gene. The table came from immunoSEQ multiplex PCR; TCRdb's copy has only in-frame clones and leaves some out. The sample lists roughly 130,000 clones, more than 90% occurring once. From resections taken during corrective heart surgery, the thymus tissue was obtained. The receptor comes from a boy in the first two years of life with a congenital heart defect but otherwise immunologically healthy. Sequencing input: thymus tissue. The chain joins TRBV4-2 to TRBJ1-1, with TRBD1 identical over 7 bases. The CDR3 coding sequence is TGTGCCAGCAGCGAACAGGGGACGGGGGCCACTGAAGCTTTCTTT. Protein product: CASSEQGTGATEAFF.